A single sample is the source of the 24 T cell receptor beta chains below, sequenced in a study of blood T cell repertoires in COVID-19. Some clones are missing from TCRdb's copy, which holds only in-frame ones; the method was immunoSEQ multiplex PCR. Of roughly 200,000 clones listed, 83% are singletons. Sequencing input: peripheral blood. All receptors come from a young woman with COVID-19, enrolled during active disease.

This sequence joins TRBV29-1 and TRBJ1-4, with D tentatively TRBD1 (6 bases). Per germline, CDR1 SQVTM and CDR2 ANQGSEA. Trimming left V 4 bases short and J 5 bases short, with 14 bases between. There are 14 residues in the CDR3. CDR3 in amino acids: CSVAHTGLNEKLFF. The CDR3 DNA sequence: TGCAGCGTTGCCCATACAGGGTTAAATGAAAAACTGTTTTTT. The variable domain in full, with the rest retrieved from reference TRBV29-1 and TRBJ1-4, is SAVISQKPSRDICQRGTSLTIQCQVDSQVTMMFWYRQQPGQSLTLIATANQGSEATYESGFVIDKFPISRPNLTFSTLTVSNMSPEDSSIYLCSVAHTGLNEKLFFGSGTQLSVL.

The genes are TRBV5-1 and TRBJ2-7, with D unclear. The V gene's germline CDR1 is SGHRS and CDR2 YFSETQ. The CDR3 is 12 residues long. Deletions cut 3 bases from V and 5 bases from J, with 9 bases between. The CDR3 loop is CASSSNYHEQYF. The CDR3 bases are TGCGCCAGCAGCTCTAATTACCACGAGCAGTACTTC.

The rearrangement uses TRBV6-2 or TRBV6-3 and TRBJ2-7; D unclear. V lost 0 bases and J 4 bases, leaving 4 bases between the germline ends. CDR3 size: 12 residues. Germline V gene lookup returns CDR1 MNHEY and CDR2 SVGEGT. This chain's CDR3 is CASSYSTYEQYF. The DNA of the CDR3 is TGTGCCAGCAGTTACTCGACTTACGAGCAGTACTTC.

The chain recombines TRBV11-2 with TRBJ2-5, with TRBD2 as a possible D gene (5 bases). This CDR3 contains 13 residues. V was shortened by 4 bases and J by 7 bases, with 13 bases between the two germline ends. Germline values: CDR1 SGHAT, CDR2 FQNNGV. CDR3 DNA sequence: TGTGCCAGCAGCTCCGTTAAAGGAGGGACCCAGTACTTC. Its protein product is CASSSVKGGTQYF.

This chain joins TRBV6-2 or TRBV6-3 and TRBJ1-5; 8 bases agree with TRBD1. This CDR3 comprises 16 residues. Unmatched junction bases numbered 10, after V lost 5 bases and J lost 4 bases. From germline, CDR1 is MNHEY and CDR2 SVGEGT. Written as DNA, the CDR3 is TGTGCCAGCAGTCCCGCAGGACAGGGTGATAATCAGCCCCAGCATTTT. It codes for CASSPAGQGDNQPQHF.

This clone was found a few times. The chain couples TRBV25-1 to TRBJ2-7; a weak D match, TRBD2 (5 bases). Germline V gives CDR1 MGHDK, CDR2 SYGVNS. There are 15 residues in the CDR3. V lost 4 bases to trimming and J lost 2 bases, with 15 bases between them. Here the CDR3 DNA reads TGTGCCAGCAGTGCGTCGGACGGGATGACCTACGAGCAGTACTTC. This encodes CASSASDGMTYEQYF.

This CDR3 reads CASRGRESPLHF. The CDR3 bases are TGTGCCAGCAGAGGGAGGGAGTCACCCCTCCACTTT. The chain employs TRBV12-3 or TRBV12-4 and TRBJ1-6; D ambiguous. The length of the CDR3 is 12 residues. V was shortened by 6 bases and J by 10 bases, with 10 bases between the two germline ends.

This clone appeared once. V gene TRBV29-1 combines with J gene TRBJ2-2, with 13 nucleotides matching TRBD2. The CDR3 totals 15 residues. V trimming: 3 bases; J trimming: 8 bases; junction bases outside the gene matches: 6. The germline gives CDR1 SQVTM, CDR2 ANQGSEA. This CDR3 reads CSVDLGLAGEGELFF. In nucleotides, the CDR3 is TGCAGCGTTGACTTAGGACTAGCGGGAGAGGGGGAGCTGTTTTTT.

The V call is TRBV3-1 (or the pseudogene TRBV3-2), the J call TRBJ2-1, with TRBD2 matching over 9 bases. Germline CDR1 LGHDT, CDR2 YNNKEL (reference sequence). This CDR3 is 15 amino acids long. Trimming at V came to 1 base and at J to 6 bases, leaving 4 bases not matched to a gene. The CDR3 here is CASSQVETSGNEQFF. Here the CDR3 DNA reads TGTGCCAGCAGCCAAGTGGAGACTAGCGGCAATGAGCAGTTCTTC.

This clone showed up just once. The chain has TRBV9 and TRBJ1-6; 9 bases agree with TRBD1. The trim removed 3 bases at V and 5 bases at J, leaving 3 bases unmatched. This CDR3 spans 15 amino acids. Per germline, CDR1 SGDLS and CDR2 YYNGEE. The CDR3 region is CASSEGQGHNSPLHF. The CDR3 bases are TGTGCCAGCAGCGAGGGACAGGGCCATAATTCACCCCTCCACTTT. Full variable domain (outside the CDR3, taken from reference TRBV9 and TRBJ1-6): DSGVTQTPKHLITATGQRVTLRCSPRSGDLSVYWYQQSLDQGLQFLIQYYNGEERAKGNILERFSAQQFPDLHSELNLSSLELGDSALYFCASSEGQGHNSPLHFGNGTRLTVT.

The chain has TRBV11-1 and TRBJ2-2; 7 bases are a match to TRBD2. CDR3 length: 16 residues. V gave up 1 base and J gave up 8 bases; unmatched junction bases: 10. Germline CDR1 and CDR2: SGHAT and FQDESV (reference sequence). The CDR3 nucleotides read TGTGCCAGCAGCTTAGGAGCGGGGTCTGGCGAGGGGGAGCTGTTTTTT. It translates to CASSLGAGSGEGELFF.

A single count supports this clone. The gene calls are TRBV19 and TRBJ1-5; 8 bases agree with TRBD1. CDR1 and CDR2 from the germline V gene are LNHDA and SQIVND (reference sequence). V lost 6 bases to trimming and J lost 4 bases; unmatched junction nucleotides: 5. The CDR3 is 14 residues long. The CDR3 nucleotides read TGTGCCAGTAGGGGTGGGACAGGTAATCAGCCCCAGCATTTT. It translates to CASRGGTGNQPQHF.

The chain links TRBV27 to TRBJ2-5, with a tentative D call TRBD1 (5 bases). The V end was cut by 5 bases, the J end by 5 bases, with 18 bases between. This CDR3 is 15 amino acids long. Germline V gives CDR1 MNHEY, CDR2 SMNVEV (reference sequence). CDR3: CASSRRPRVSETQYF. For the CDR3, the DNA is TGTGCCAGCAGTCGTCGGCCCAGGGTTTCTGAGACCCAGTACTTC.

This CDR3 is CASSHRPGGSHYEQYF. The CDR3 nucleotides read TGTGCCAGCAGCCATCGGCCGGGCGGGAGCCATTACGAGCAGTACTTC. The rearrangement uses TRBV9 and TRBJ2-7; TRBD2 matches at 7 bases. V was pared by 4 bases and J by 4 bases, with 14 bases of the junction left unmatched. CDR3 size: 16 residues. Germline lookup yields CDR1 SGDLS and CDR2 YYNGEE.

The J gene is TRBJ2-6, the V gene TRBV19, with 11 positions matching TRBD1. With 8 bases clipped from V and 1 base from J, the junction kept 4 bases outside the gene matches. The CDR3 extends over 16 amino acids. Germline V gene data show CDR1 as LNHDA and CDR2 as SQIVND (reference sequence). CDR3 in DNA: TGTGCCAGTGACGGACAGGGGGCATCTGGGGCCAACGTCCTGACTTTC. This gives the protein CASDGQGASGANVLTF.

CDR3 protein: CASSSGDSYQPQHF. In DNA form, the CDR3 reads TGTGCCAGCTCTTCAGGGGACAGTTATCAGCCCCAGCATTTT. The chain has TRBV2 and TRBJ1-5; 7 bases are shared with TRBD1. The germline V gene encodes CDR1 SNHLY and CDR2 FYNNEI. The CDR3 has 14 amino acids. Germline trimming cut 8 bases from V and 5 bases from J; bases unmatched to any gene: 9.

This chain links TRBV3-1 (or the pseudogene TRBV3-2) with TRBJ1-6, with D uncertain. Germline values: CDR1 LGHDT, CDR2 YNNKEL (reference sequence). Trimming stripped 4 bases from V and 7 bases from J, with 14 bases between. This CDR3 is built from 15 residues. CDR3 region: CASSPVVQQNSPLHF. The CDR3, as DNA: TGTGCCAGCAGCCCCGTGGTACAGCAGAATTCACCCCTCCACTTT.

The chain employs TRBV19 and TRBJ1-1; a possible D gene is TRBD1 (5 bases). The CDR3 runs to 14 residues. The germline V gene encodes CDR1 LNHDA and CDR2 SQIVND (reference sequence). V lost 5 bases and J 0 bases, leaving 10 bases between the germline ends. The CDR3 sequence is CASSGRQMNTEAFF. DNA of the CDR3: TGTGCCAGTAGTGGACGACAGATGAACACTGAAGCTTTCTTT.

This clone has more than one count but fewer than ten. This chain connects TRBV24-1 to TRBJ1-5; 8 nucleotides agree with TRBD1. J gave up 1 base and V 3 bases, and 13 bases lay outside the gene matches. From germline, CDR1 is KGHDR and CDR2 SFDVKD. This CDR3 comprises 19 residues. The CDR3 coding sequence is TGTGCCACCAGTGATCCCCGTGGGGGGGGGACAGGCAGCAATCAGCCCCAGCATTTT. It specifies CATSDPRGGGTGSNQPQHF.

Regarding this clone: This same CDR3 is encoded by further DNA sequences in the sample. The rearrangement joins TRBV7-9 to TRBJ1-1; no clear D. The CDR3 consists of 12 residues. V lost 3 bases and J 5 bases, leaving 7 bases between the germline ends. Germline V gene lookup returns CDR1 SEHNR and CDR2 FQNEAQ (reference sequence). CDR3 protein: CASSFSGTEAFF. The CDR3, as DNA: TGTGCCAGCAGCTTTTCGGGGACTGAAGCTTTCTTT.

The V and J genes are TRBV18 and TRBJ1-2; D gene unclear. The CDR3 sequence is 13 residues long. Trimming stripped 4 bases from V and 4 bases from J, with 10 bases between. Germline V CDR1 and CDR2: KGHSH, LQKENI. The CDR3 loop reads CASSRQEGYGYTF. Here the CDR3 DNA reads TGTGCCAGCTCACGGCAGGAGGGCTATGGCTACACCTTC. The full variable domain, rest sourced from reference TRBV18 and TRBJ1-2, is NAGVMQNPRHLVRRRGQEARLRCSPMKGHSHVYWYRQLPEEGLKFMVYLQKENIIDESGMPKERFSAEFPKEGPSILRIQQVVRGDSAAYFCASSRQEGYGYTFGSGTRLTVV.

Concerning this clone itself: The same CDR3 is also encoded by other DNA sequences in this sample. The V and J genes are TRBV4-3 and TRBJ2-3, with TRBD2 matching 10 bases. The CDR3 consists of 16 residues. Germline V CDR1 and CDR2: LGHNA, YSLEER. V gave up 1 base and J gave up 2 bases; unmatched junction bases: 3. CDR3 in amino acids: CASSQGLAGNTDTQYF. In DNA, the CDR3 is TGCGCCAGCAGCCAAGGACTAGCGGGCAACACAGATACGCAGTATTTT.

The chain is built from TRBV9 and TRBJ1-4, with a weak D call TRBD1 (6 bases). The CDR3 loop spans 16 amino acids. The V end was cut by 3 bases, the J end by 0 bases, with 12 bases between. Germline V gene lookup returns CDR1 SGDLS and CDR2 YYNGEE. This CDR3 is CASSAQTGATNEKLFF. In DNA, the CDR3 is TGTGCCAGCAGCGCCCAGACAGGTGCAACTAATGAAAAACTGTTTTTT.

The chain carries TRBV4-2 and TRBJ2-7, with 9 bases fitting TRBD1. Losses at the gene ends were 4 bases for V and 2 bases for J; bases not matched to a gene: 3. CDR1 is LGHNA and CDR2 is YNFKEQ in the germline V gene. This CDR3 is 14 amino acids long. The CDR3 DNA reads as TGTGCCAGCAGCCTTCGGGACAGGGCCTACGAGCAGTACTTC. Its translation: CASSLRDRAYEQYF.